What follows are 25 T cell receptor beta chains derived from one specimen sequenced in a study of OX40 agonist ivuxolimab in advanced cancers. The table came from immunoSEQ multiplex PCR; TCRdb's copy has only in-frame clones and leaves some out. The repertoire holds approximately 47,000 clones, with about 88% as singletons. Sequencing was performed on CD4+ or CD8+ T cells sorted from blood, taken in a trial of the OX40 agonist ivuxolimab. These receptor sequences come from an adult with an advanced solid tumor such as melanoma, head and neck, liver or kidney cancer.

In this sample, this clone is medium-sized (0.01 to 0.1%). The rearrangement links TRBV27 to TRBJ1-2; perhaps TRBD1 as D (5 bases). Germline-derived CDR1 and CDR2 are MNHEY and SMNVEV (reference sequence). V lost 9 bases, J lost 12 bases, and 20 bases lay in between. The CDR3 covers 12 residues. CDR3: CASRDIHQGDTF. CDR3 DNA sequence: TGTGCCAGTCGTGACATTCATCAGGGAGACACCTTC.

The chain carries TRBV6-9 and TRBJ2-7; a weak D match, TRBD1 (6 bases). This CDR3 has 15 residues. The germline gives CDR1 MNHGY, CDR2 SVAAGI. The V gene lost 3 bases and the J gene lost 2 bases, with 14 bases spanning the gap. CDR3 sequence reads: CASSYRGMGTYEQYF. Here the CDR3 DNA reads TGTGCCAGCAGTTACAGGGGTATGGGGACCTACGAGCAGTACTTC.

The genes are TRBV30 and TRBJ2-2; no reliable D call. V dropped 2 bases and J dropped 7 bases, with 11 bases sitting between them. Germline V gene lookup returns CDR1 GTSNPN and CDR2 SVGIG (reference sequence). The CDR3 has 13 amino acids. Written as DNA, the CDR3 is TGTGCCTGGAGTAGGTCGGCACTCGGGGAGCTGTTTTTT. Translating it yields CAWSRSALGELFF.

The chain has TRBV27 and TRBJ2-1; TRBD2 matches 14 bases. The CDR3 sequence is 18 residues long. With 3 bases clipped from V and 2 bases from J, the junction kept 6 bases outside the gene matches. CDR1 is MNHEY, CDR2 SMNVEV, per germline (reference sequence). This CDR3 is CASSFWTSGRRPYNEQFF. DNA for the CDR3: TGTGCCAGCAGTTTTTGGACTAGCGGGAGGCGACCCTACAATGAGCAGTTCTTC.

The chain couples TRBV11-3 to TRBJ2-1, with 7 bases lining up with TRBD2. Germline V lookup: CDR1 SGHNT, CDR2 YENEEA. Trimming removed 3 bases from V and 4 bases from J; junction bases left unmatched: 3. This CDR3 is built from 14 residues. The CDR3 sequence: CASSFSGVYNEQFF. Written as DNA, the CDR3 is TGTGCCAGCAGCTTCAGCGGGGTATACAATGAGCAGTTCTTC.

V gene TRBV10-2 combines with J gene TRBJ2-5, with D uncertain. The CDR3 runs 13 residues. CDR1 is WSHSY, CDR2 SAAADI, per germline. Trimming cost V 6 bases and J 5 bases, with 13 bases left between them. The CDR3 region is CASRAHGGETQYF. CDR3 bases: TGCGCCAGCAGGGCTCATGGTGGGGAGACCCAGTACTTC.

V and J are TRBV5-1 and TRBJ2-2, with 9 bases aligning to TRBD1. The CDR3 totals 15 residues. The trim removed 7 bases at V and 4 bases at J, leaving 8 bases unmatched. Germline V gene data show CDR1 as SGHRS and CDR2 as YFSETQ. CDR3 DNA: TGCGCCAGCGCTGAGGACAGGGGTATCACCGGGGAGCTGTTTTTT. It specifies CASAEDRGITGELFF.

The chain carries TRBV28 and TRBJ1-1; D call uncertain. From germline, CDR1 is MDHEN and CDR2 SYDVKM. This CDR3 comprises 13 residues. With 10 bases removed from V and 1 base from J, the gap between germline ends came to 13 bases. The chain's CDR3 is CAITRSTNTEAFF. As DNA, the CDR3 is TGTGCCATCACCCGGAGCACGAACACTGAAGCTTTCTTT.

The DNA of the CDR3 is TGCAGCGCTGGAGGGCAGGGCGATCAGCCCCAGCATTTT. As protein: CSAGGQGDQPQHF. The chain recombines TRBV29-1 with TRBJ1-5; D may be TRBD1 (5 bases). Germline loops: CDR1 SQVTM, CDR2 ANQGSEA. With 7 bases removed from V and 5 bases from J, the gap between germline ends came to 15 bases. This CDR3 comprises 13 residues.

V and J are TRBV7-9 and TRBJ1-1; weak D call: TRBD1 (6 bases). Between the trimmed V and J ends, which lost 3 bases and 3 bases, there was a span of 8 bases. CDR3 length equals 13 residues. Germline V gene data show CDR1 as SEHNR and CDR2 as FQNEAQ (reference sequence). CDR3 residues: CASSFSGDTEAFF. The CDR3 DNA sequence: TGTGCCAGCAGCTTTTCAGGGGACACTGAAGCTTTCTTT.

This rearrangement joins TRBV19 to TRBJ1-2; perhaps TRBD1 as D (5 bases). CDR3 length equals 14 residues. Trimming cost V 5 bases and J 2 bases, with 12 bases left between them. CDR1 is LNHDA and CDR2 is SQIVND in the germline V gene (reference sequence). The CDR3 DNA sequence: TGTGCCAGTAGTTTACGGGGGTCAAACTATGGCTACACCTTC. Protein sequence: CASSLRGSNYGYTF. Supplemented by reference TRBV19 and TRBJ1-2, the full variable domain reads DGGITQSPKYLFRKEGQNVTLSCEQNLNHDAMYWYRQDPGQGLRLIYYSQIVNDFQKGDIAEGYSVSREKKESFPLTVTSAQKNPTAFYLCASSLRGSNYGYTFGSGTRLTVV.

This chain links TRBV6-6 with TRBJ2-7; D gene unclear. The CDR3 length is 13 residues. Per the germline V gene, CDR1 is MNHNY and CDR2 is SVGAGI (reference sequence). V lost 5 bases, J lost 2 bases, and 10 bases lay in between. The CDR3 sequence is CASSARLAYEQYF. Here the CDR3 DNA reads TGTGCCAGCAGTGCACGGTTAGCCTACGAGCAGTACTTC.

The gene calls are TRBV11-2 and TRBJ2-1; TRBD1 aligns across 9 bases. The CDR3 is 15 residues long. Germline trimming cut 4 bases from V and 3 bases from J; bases unmatched to any gene: 4. Germline V gene sequence: CDR1 SGHAT, CDR2 FQNNGV. The CDR3 region is CASSSRQGVYNEQFF. In DNA, the CDR3 is TGTGCCAGCAGCTCCCGACAGGGGGTCTACAATGAGCAGTTCTTC.

The V gene is TRBV5-1, the J gene TRBJ1-2; TRBD1 aligns across 12 bases. The CDR3 runs 15 residues. Germline V gives CDR1 SGHRS, CDR2 YFSETQ. V was clipped by 0 bases and J by 4 bases; unmatched bases: 1. The CDR3: CASSLVGQGAYGYTF. The CDR3 DNA reads TGCGCCAGCAGCTTGGTGGGACAGGGGGCCTATGGCTACACCTTC.

This chain links TRBV7-3 with TRBJ2-2, with D possibly being TRBD2 (5 bases). From germline, CDR1 is SGHTA and CDR2 FQGTGA. CDR3 size: 14 residues. V was trimmed by 1 base and J by 6 bases, leaving 9 bases between them. The CDR3: CASSLIIAPGELFF. The CDR3 DNA sequence: TGTGCCAGCAGCTTAATTATAGCGCCCGGGGAGCTGTTTTTT. Complete variable domain (other parts from reference TRBV7-3 and TRBJ2-2): GAGVSQTPSNKVTEKGKYVELRCDPISGHTALYWYRQSLGQGPEFLIYFQGTGAADDSGLPNDRFFAVRPEGSVSTLKIQRTERGDSAVYLCASSLIIAPGELFFGEGSRLTVL.

The V gene is TRBV27, the J gene TRBJ1-1; 7 bases line up with TRBD1. Per germline, CDR1 MNHEY and CDR2 SMNVEV (reference sequence). There are 13 residues in the CDR3. With 1 base clipped from V and 5 bases from J, the junction kept 1 base outside the gene matches. The CDR3 loop reads CASSLYRGTEAFF. The CDR3 DNA follows: TGTGCCAGCAGTTTATACAGGGGTACTGAAGCTTTCTTT.

V and J are TRBV27 and TRBJ2-7, with D possibly TRBD1 on 6 matching bases. Germline V gene sequence: CDR1 MNHEY, CDR2 SMNVEV (reference sequence). V lost 3 bases, J lost 6 bases, and 12 bases lay in between. The CDR3 is 13 amino acids. The CDR3 nucleotides read TGTGCCAGCAGTTTCCTAACAGGGTCCGAGCAGTACTTC. Encoded protein: CASSFLTGSEQYF.

This rearrangement joins TRBV2 to TRBJ1-1; unclear D gene. The CDR3 has 11 amino acids. From germline, CDR1 is SNHLY and CDR2 FYNNEI. The V end lost 7 bases, the J end lost 8 bases, and 11 bases lay between the germline ends. CDR3 in DNA: TGTGCCAGCAACGTACTGGGAGAAGCTTTCTTT. Translation: CASNVLGEAFF.

This clone came up once. The gene calls are TRBV27 and TRBJ2-7, with 9 bases aligning to TRBD2. CDR3 length: 15 amino acids. Germline V gene lookup returns CDR1 MNHEY and CDR2 SMNVEV (reference sequence). V shed 4 bases, J shed 3 bases, and the junction held 7 bases outside the gene matches. In DNA form, the CDR3 reads TGTGCCAGCAGTTCCCGAGCGGGAGGCATCTACGAGCAGTACTTC. Protein: CASSSRAGGIYEQYF.

V is TRBV6-1 and J is TRBJ2-3, with a possible D match to TRBD1 (6 bases). V gave up 4 bases and J gave up 5 bases, with 16 bases separating them. The CDR3 has 15 residues. Germline V lookup: CDR1 MNHNS, CDR2 SASEGT. In nucleotides, the CDR3 is TGTGCCAGCAGTGCTTACAGGGCTCGCGGAGATACGCAGTATTTT. Translation gives CASSAYRARGDTQYF.

The gene calls are TRBV27 and TRBJ1-5; weak D call: TRBD1 (6 bases). V lost 8 bases, J lost 2 bases, and 13 bases lay in between. CDR3 length: 14 amino acids. Germline lookup yields CDR1 MNHEY and CDR2 SMNVEV (reference sequence). CDR3: CASRLAGGNQPQHF. The CDR3 DNA sequence: TGTGCCAGCCGCCTCGCAGGGGGCAATCAGCCCCAGCATTTT.

The CDR3 region has the DNA TGTGCCAGCTTACTTGGGACTAGCGGGAGGGATGAGCAGTTCTTC. Translation gives CASLLGTSGRDEQFF. The V gene is TRBV27, the J gene TRBJ2-1, with 16 nucleotides matching TRBD2. CDR3 length: 15 amino acids. Trimming removed 8 bases from V and 8 bases from J; junction bases left unmatched: 6. From germline, CDR1 is MNHEY and CDR2 SMNVEV (reference sequence).

The gene calls are TRBV4-1 and TRBJ2-2; 8 bases are shared with TRBD2. The germline gives CDR1 MGHRA, CDR2 YSYEKL. The CDR3 runs 16 residues. The V segment lost 2 bases and the J segment 7 bases; nucleotides outside the gene matches: 9. The CDR3 sequence is CASSQSGGRRGGELFF. The CDR3 DNA sequence: TGCGCCAGCAGCCAATCTGGCGGGAGGAGAGGCGGGGAGCTGTTTTTT.

The J gene is TRBJ2-7, the V gene TRBV7-9; perhaps TRBD1 as D (7 bases). CDR3 length: 13 amino acids. Germline assignment: CDR1 SEHNR and CDR2 FQNEAQ (reference sequence). V was clipped by 3 bases and J by 4 bases, with 10 bases between them. CDR3 amino acids: CASSLSGGYEQYF. The CDR3 DNA is TGTGCCAGCAGCTTGTCAGGGGGGTACGAGCAGTACTTC.

The chain recombines TRBV4-2 with TRBJ2-1, with D tentatively TRBD2 (7 bases). Germline V gene lookup returns CDR1 LGHNA and CDR2 YNFKEQ. CDR3 length equals 16 residues. With 1 base removed from V and 9 bases from J, the gap between germline ends came to 19 bases. This CDR3 reads CASSQASGRGGSEQFF. Written as DNA, the CDR3 is TGTGCCAGCAGCCAAGCGTCCGGGCGCGGGGGCAGTGAGCAGTTCTTC.